Presented here are 6 T cell receptor beta chains from one specimen sequenced in a study of cytomegalovirus exposure and HLA in healthy donors. Primers for the PCR totalled 60 Vbeta and 13 Jbeta. Method: immunoSEQ multiplex PCR; TCRdb's copy keeps in-frame clones and lacks some. This sample carries approximately 39,000 clones, roughly three quarters of them seen once, and the ten largest clones take about 7%. The sequenced sample consisted of PBMCs. The receptors were sampled from a man aged 25 to 45 in good health and CMV-seronegative.

This clone was seen only once. The chain uses TRBV28 and TRBJ1-2; TRBD1 might be the D (5 bases). Germline CDR1 MDHEN, CDR2 SYDVKM. With 4 bases removed from V and 8 bases from J, the gap between germline ends came to 17 bases. The CDR3 runs to 14 residues. The CDR3 DNA reads TGTGCCAGCAGTTCCAGCTGGGGCCTATACGGCTACACCTTC. Translated, it gives CASSSSWGLYGYTF.

V usage is TRBV18 and J usage is TRBJ2-7, with a tentative D call TRBD2 (6 bases). Germline V CDR1 and CDR2: KGHSH, LQKENI. Trimming took 0 bases from V and 2 from J, leaving 11 bases between them. The CDR3 length is 15 residues. The CDR3: CASSPPGLETYEQYF. CDR3 bases: TGTGCCAGCTCACCACCGGGACTGGAAACCTACGAGCAGTACTTC.

This chain links TRBV29-1 with TRBJ2-3; weak D call: TRBD1 (6 bases). This CDR3 is 14 amino acids long. V shed 7 bases and J shed 5 bases, with 19 bases lying between them. Germline loops: CDR1 SQVTM, CDR2 ANQGSEA. Here the CDR3 DNA reads TGCAGCGGACTGGGGGCCGCCGGTCAAGATACGCAGTATTTT. This gives the protein CSGLGAAGQDTQYF.

With regard to this clone: At one end the junction does not follow the germline gene, possibly because of a read error. The rearrangement uses TRBV7-7 and TRBJ2-7; 11 bases align to TRBD2. The CDR3 totals 15 residues. Germline CDR1 reads SSHAT; CDR2 reads FNYEAQ (reference sequence). DNA of the CDR3: TGTGCTAGCAGCTTCGGCACTAGCGGGAGATACGAGCAGTACTTC. Residues: CASSFGTSGRYEQYF.

This clone was seen a few times. The J gene is TRBJ2-5, the V gene TRBV7-6; no clear D gene. The V end was cut by 0 bases, the J end by 2 bases, with 10 bases between. The CDR3 spans 15 residues. Germline V gene lookup returns CDR1 SGHVS and CDR2 FNYEAQ. The CDR3 here is CASSLAHGVQETQYF. The CDR3 DNA sequence: TGTGCCAGCAGCTTAGCGCACGGAGTACAAGAGACCCAGTACTTC.

The V call is TRBV7-6, the J call TRBJ2-5, with TRBD1 matching over 8 bases. This CDR3 has 15 residues. CDR1 is SGHVS and CDR2 is FNYEAQ in the germline V gene. Trimming took 1 base from V and 7 from J; bases not matched to a gene: 8. This CDR3 is CASSLEGDRLGTQYF. The CDR3 coding sequence is TGTGCCAGCAGCTTAGAAGGGGACAGGCTGGGGACCCAGTACTTC.